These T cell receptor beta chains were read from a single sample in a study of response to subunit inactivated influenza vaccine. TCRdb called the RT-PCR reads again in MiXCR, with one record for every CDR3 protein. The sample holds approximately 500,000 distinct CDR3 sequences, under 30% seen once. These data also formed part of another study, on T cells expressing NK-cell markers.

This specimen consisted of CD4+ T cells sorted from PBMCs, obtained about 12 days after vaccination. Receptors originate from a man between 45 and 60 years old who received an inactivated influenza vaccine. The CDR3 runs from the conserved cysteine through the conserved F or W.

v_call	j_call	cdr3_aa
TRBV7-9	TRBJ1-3	CASSPGTGEGNTIYF
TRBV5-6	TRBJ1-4	CASSVGTAGEKLFF
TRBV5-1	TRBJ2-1	CASSLEFGNEQFF
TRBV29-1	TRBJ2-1	CSVDPRQGPYNEQFF
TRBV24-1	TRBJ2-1	CATSDPGPQGNEQFF
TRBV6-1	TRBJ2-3	CASSLRTGLTDTQYF
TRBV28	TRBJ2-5	CASSHKVSGQGQETQYF
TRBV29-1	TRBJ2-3	CSDPSWGVLVGDTDTQYF
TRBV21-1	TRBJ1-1	CASSKAGTGVWNTEAFF
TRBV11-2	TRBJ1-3	CASSLDPGWVSTIYF
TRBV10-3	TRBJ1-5	CAIGREVGQPQHF
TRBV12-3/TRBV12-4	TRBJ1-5	CASSPVPGQGGPQHF
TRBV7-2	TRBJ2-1	CASSLASLAGASYNEQFF
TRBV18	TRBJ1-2	CASSPLPDSHKGGYTF
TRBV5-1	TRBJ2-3	CASSSGGISTDTQYF
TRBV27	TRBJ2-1	CASSKETSGEQFF
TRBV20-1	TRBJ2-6	CSAIGQTSGANVLTF
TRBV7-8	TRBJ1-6	CASSLGQGSSSPLHF